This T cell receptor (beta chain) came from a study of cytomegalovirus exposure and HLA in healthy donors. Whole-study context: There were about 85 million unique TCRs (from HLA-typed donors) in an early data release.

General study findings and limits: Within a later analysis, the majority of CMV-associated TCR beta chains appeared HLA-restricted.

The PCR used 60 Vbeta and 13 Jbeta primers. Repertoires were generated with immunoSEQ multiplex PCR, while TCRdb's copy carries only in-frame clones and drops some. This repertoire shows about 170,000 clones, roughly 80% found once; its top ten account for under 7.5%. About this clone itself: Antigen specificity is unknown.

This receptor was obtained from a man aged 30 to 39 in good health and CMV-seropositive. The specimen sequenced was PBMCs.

This CDR3 reads CASRQSGQARYGYTF. The CDR3 coding sequence is TGCGCCAGCAGACAGAGCGGGCAGGCCCGCTATGGCTACACCTTC. This sequence joins TRBV10-2 and TRBJ1-2; no definite D call. Deletions cut 6 bases from V and 4 bases from J, with 18 bases between. From germline, CDR1 is WSHSY and CDR2 SAAADI. CDR3 length: 15 residues.